The text below deals with one T cell receptor (beta chain). Its antigen remains unknown. V shed 0 bases, J shed 0 bases, and the junction held 10 bases outside the gene matches. The CDR3 is made up of 17 amino acids. CDR1 is DFQATT and CDR2 is SNEGSKA in the germline V gene (reference sequence). Amplification of TCR alpha and beta CDR3 regions from RNA used iRepertoire nested multiplex PCR. Each CDR3 protein is one row after TCRdb ran MiXCR on the multiplex PCR reads. The sample holds a few hundred thousand distinct CDR3 sequences, around 45% seen once. The sample originates from a study of glioma-infiltrating T cells. Study-level background: Glioma patients had dexamethasone for six or fewer days before surgery. About a million peripheral T cells were targeted at roughly 4.5- to 11-fold coverage. Points from the study as a whole: Tissue-blood divergence was below expectation in non-neoplastic patients, above in gliomas.

The sequencing sample was made of glioma tissue, nonneoplastic brain tissue, or PBMCs (not recorded which). The chain links TRBV20-1 to TRBJ2-7; TRBD1 aligns across 8 bases. The receptor's source is a human donor with low-grade glioma or glioblastoma, undergoing nonglioma brain surgery, or in good health (not recorded which). DNA for the CDR3: TGCAGTGCTAGAGATTTGGGGGACAGGCTCCTCTCCTACGAGCAGTACTTC. Its protein is CSARDLGDRLLSYEQYF.